This section outlines one T cell receptor beta chain sequence together with its context. Its antigen is currently unknown. The PCR used 60 Vbeta and 13 Jbeta primers. Method: immunoSEQ multiplex PCR; TCRdb's copy keeps in-frame clones and lacks some. This table holds 63,000 or so clones, approximately 74% found once. J gave up 3 bases and V 3 bases, and 12 bases lay outside the gene matches. The CDR3 contains 16 residues. CDR1 and CDR2 from the germline V gene are SGDLS and YYNGEE. The entry originates in a study of cytomegalovirus exposure and HLA in healthy donors. Study-wide context: Approximately 180 million T cells yielded 120 million or so unique TCR beta sequences, as an earlier analysis found.

General study results and limits: A later analysis showed HLA-associated TCR beta chains outstripping equally common others in clonal expansion.

The sequence came from a young woman in good health and CMV-seropositive. Source material: PBMCs. V usage is TRBV9 and J usage is TRBJ2-7; the match to TRBD1 covers 7 bases. In DNA form, the CDR3 reads TGTGCCAGCAGCGCGGACCACAACAGGGGATACTACGAGCAGTACTTC. Protein sequence: CASSADHNRGYYEQYF.